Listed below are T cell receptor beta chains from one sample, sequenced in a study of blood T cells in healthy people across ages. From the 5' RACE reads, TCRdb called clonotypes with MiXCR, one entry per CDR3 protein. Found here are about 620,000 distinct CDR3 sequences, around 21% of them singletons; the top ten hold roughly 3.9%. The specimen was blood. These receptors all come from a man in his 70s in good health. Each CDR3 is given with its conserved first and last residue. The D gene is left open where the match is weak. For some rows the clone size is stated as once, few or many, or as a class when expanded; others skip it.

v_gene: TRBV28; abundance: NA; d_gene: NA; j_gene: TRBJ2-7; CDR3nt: TGTGCCAGCAGTTTATTAGGGCTCCAACAGAACGAGCAGTACTTC; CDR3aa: CASSLLGLQQNEQYF
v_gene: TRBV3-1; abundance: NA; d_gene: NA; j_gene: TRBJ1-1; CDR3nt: TGTGCCAGCAGCCACTGGGGTTCGGCAGTCCTCACTGAAGCTTTCTTT; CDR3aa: CASSHWGSAVLTEAFF
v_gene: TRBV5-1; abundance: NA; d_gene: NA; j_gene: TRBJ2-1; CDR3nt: TGCGCCAGCAGCTTGGGGATGTTTAGCAGACTATCGAATGAGCAGTTCTTC; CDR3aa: CASSLGMFSRLSNEQFF
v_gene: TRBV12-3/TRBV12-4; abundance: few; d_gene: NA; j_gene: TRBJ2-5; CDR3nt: TGTGCCAGCAGTGCGGATCAAAAACAAGAGACCCAGTACTTC; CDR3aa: CASSADQKQETQYF
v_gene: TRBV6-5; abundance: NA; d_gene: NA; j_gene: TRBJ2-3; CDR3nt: TGTGCCAGCAGTTACTCGGGGGTATGGTCAGATACGCAGTATTTT; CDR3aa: CASSYSGVWSDTQYF
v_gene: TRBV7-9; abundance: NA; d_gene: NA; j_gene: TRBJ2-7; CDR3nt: TGTGCCAGCAGCTTAGGTTGGGGTTACGAGCAGTACTTC; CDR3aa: CASSLGWGYEQYF
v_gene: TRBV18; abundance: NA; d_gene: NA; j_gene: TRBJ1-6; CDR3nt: TGTGCCAGCTCACCAGGGGAAGGGTCACCCCTCCACTTT; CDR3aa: CASSPGEGSPLHF
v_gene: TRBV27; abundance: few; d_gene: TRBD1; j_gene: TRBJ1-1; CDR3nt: TGTGCCAGCAGGCCGGGACAGGTGAACACTGAAGCTTTCTTT; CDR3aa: CASRPGQVNTEAFF
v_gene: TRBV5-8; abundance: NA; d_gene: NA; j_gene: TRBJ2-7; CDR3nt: TGTGCCAGCAGCCAAGGGACTTCATACTCCTACGAGCAGTACTTC; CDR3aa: CASSQGTSYSYEQYF
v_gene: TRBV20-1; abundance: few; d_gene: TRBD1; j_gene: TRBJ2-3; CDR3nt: TGCAGTGCCGTGATCAATACAGGGGGCACAGATACGCAGTATTTT; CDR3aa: CSAVINTGGTDTQYF
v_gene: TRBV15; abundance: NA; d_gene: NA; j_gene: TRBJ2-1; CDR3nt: TGTGCCACCAGCAGAGATGATAAGGTAGCTGGTGAGCAGTTCTTC; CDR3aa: CATSRDDKVAGEQFF
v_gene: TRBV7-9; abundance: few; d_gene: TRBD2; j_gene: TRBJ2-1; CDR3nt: TGTGCCAGCAGCTTCGTCGGGACTAACGCTGAGCAGTTCTTC; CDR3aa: CASSFVGTNAEQFF
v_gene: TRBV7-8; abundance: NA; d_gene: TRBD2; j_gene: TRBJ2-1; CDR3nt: TGTGCCAGCAGCTCCTCCAGGACTAGCGGATACAATGAGCAGTTCTTC; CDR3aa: CASSSSRTSGYNEQFF
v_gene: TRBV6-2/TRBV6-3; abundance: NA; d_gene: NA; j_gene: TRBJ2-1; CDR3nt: TGTGCCAGCACCGACAGTACCTACAATGAGCAGTTCTTC; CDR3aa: CASTDSTYNEQFF
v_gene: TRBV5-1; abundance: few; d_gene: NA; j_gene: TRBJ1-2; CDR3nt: TGCGCCAGCAGGCCTGAGGGGCCTTCCTATGGCTACACCTTC; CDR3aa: CASRPEGPSYGYTF
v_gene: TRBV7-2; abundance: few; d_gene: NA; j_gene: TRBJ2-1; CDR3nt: TGTGCCAGCAGCTTAGCGTTGAATGTGCAGTTCTTC; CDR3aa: CASSLALNVQFF
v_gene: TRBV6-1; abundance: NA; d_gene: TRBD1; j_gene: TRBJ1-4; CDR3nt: TGTGCCAGCAGTGCCAAACCGGGACAGGGCACAACTAATGAAAAACTGTTTTTT; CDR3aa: CASSAKPGQGTTNEKLFF
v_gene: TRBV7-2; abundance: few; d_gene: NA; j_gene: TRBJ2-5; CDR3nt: TGTGCCAGCAGCCCCGACAGCTACCCCAAGACCCAGTACTTC; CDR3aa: CASSPDSYPKTQYF
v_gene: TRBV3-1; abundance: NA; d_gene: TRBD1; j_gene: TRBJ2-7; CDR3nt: TGTGCCAGCAGCCACGGGACAGAACCTTCGTACTTC; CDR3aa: CASSHGTEPSYF
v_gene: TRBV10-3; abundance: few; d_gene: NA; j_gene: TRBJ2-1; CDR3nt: TGTGCCATCATGGCCGGGGATGAGCAGTTCTTC; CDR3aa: CAIMAGDEQFF
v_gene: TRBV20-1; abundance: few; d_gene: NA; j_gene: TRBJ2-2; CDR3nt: TGCAGTGCTAGAGATAGAACTAGGGGGACGAACACCGGGGAGCTGTTTTTT; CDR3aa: CSARDRTRGTNTGELFF
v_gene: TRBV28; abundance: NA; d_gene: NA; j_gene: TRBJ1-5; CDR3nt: TGTGCCAGCAGTTTCAAGGGGTATCAGCCCCAGCATTTT; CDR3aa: CASSFKGYQPQHF
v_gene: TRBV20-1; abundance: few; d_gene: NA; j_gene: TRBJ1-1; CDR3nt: TGCAGTGCCAAGGAGGGAACAGCGAACACTGAAGCTTTCTTT; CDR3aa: CSAKEGTANTEAFF
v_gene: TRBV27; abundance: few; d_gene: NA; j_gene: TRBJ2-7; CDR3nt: TGTGCCAGCAGTTTATCGCCGAGGGGTTTAGGCCACGAGCAGTACTTC; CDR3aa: CASSLSPRGLGHEQYF
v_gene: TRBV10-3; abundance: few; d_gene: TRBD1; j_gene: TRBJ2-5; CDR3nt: TGTGCCATCAGTGACTCCCGGGACAGCCAAGAGACCCAGTACTTC; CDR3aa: CAISDSRDSQETQYF
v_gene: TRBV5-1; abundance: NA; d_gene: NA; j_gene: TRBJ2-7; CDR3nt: TGCGCCAGCAGCCCGCAGGGAATCTACTACGAGCAGTACTTC; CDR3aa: CASSPQGIYYEQYF
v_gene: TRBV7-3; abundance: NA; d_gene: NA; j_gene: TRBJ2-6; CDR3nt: TGTGCCAGCAGCTTAGCCAGTGCCGGGGCCAACGTCCTGACTTTC; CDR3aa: CASSLASAGANVLTF
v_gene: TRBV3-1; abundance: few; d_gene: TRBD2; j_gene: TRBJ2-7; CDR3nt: TGTGCCAGCAGCCCGGGACTAAATTCCCACGAGCAGTACTTC; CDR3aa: CASSPGLNSHEQYF
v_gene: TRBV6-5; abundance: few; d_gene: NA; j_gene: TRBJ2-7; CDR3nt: TGTGCCAGCAGTTACTCGGAACAGGGAGGGTACGAGCAGTACTTC; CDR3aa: CASSYSEQGGYEQYF
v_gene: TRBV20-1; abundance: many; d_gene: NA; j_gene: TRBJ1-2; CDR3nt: TGCAGTGCTAGAGATGGGGCCCAGGGCTATGGCTACACCTTC; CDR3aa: CSARDGAQGYGYTF
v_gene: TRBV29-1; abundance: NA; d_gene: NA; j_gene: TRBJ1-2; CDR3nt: TGCAGCGCCGCAGAGGGTGGTCGGCAGGGAAACTATGGCTACACCTTC; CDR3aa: CSAAEGGRQGNYGYTF
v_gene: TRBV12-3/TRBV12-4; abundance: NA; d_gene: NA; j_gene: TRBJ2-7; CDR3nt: TGTGCCAGCAGTTTAGGGGGGGGCCCCTACGGGCAGTACTTC; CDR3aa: CASSLGGGPYGQYF
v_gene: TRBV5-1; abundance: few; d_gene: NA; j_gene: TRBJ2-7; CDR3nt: TGCGCCAGCAGCTTGGTGGTATCTGCAGGGGGGTTCTTC; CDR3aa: CASSLVVSAGGFF
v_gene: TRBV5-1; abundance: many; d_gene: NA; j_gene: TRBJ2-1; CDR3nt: TGCGCCAGCAGCAACCGGGAGAGGACGTACAATGAGCAGTTCTTC; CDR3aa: CASSNRERTYNEQFF
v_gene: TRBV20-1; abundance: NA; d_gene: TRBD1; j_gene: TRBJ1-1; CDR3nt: TGCAGTGCGTATGACAGGGGGGGCACTGAAGCTTTCTTT; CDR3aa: CSAYDRGGTEAFF
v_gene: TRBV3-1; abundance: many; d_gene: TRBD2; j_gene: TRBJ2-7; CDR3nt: TGTGCCAGCAGCCAATTTAGCGGGAGCGACGAGCAGTACTTC; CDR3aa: CASSQFSGSDEQYF
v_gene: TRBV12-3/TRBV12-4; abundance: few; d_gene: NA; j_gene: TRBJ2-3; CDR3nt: TGTGCCAGCAGTTTATCCGGCGGGATGGCAGATACGCAGTATTTT; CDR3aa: CASSLSGGMADTQYF
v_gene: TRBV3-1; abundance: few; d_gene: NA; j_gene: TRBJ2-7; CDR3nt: TGTGCCAGCAGCCAAGATAGTTGGTGTCAAAAGGGCTACGAGCAGTACTTC; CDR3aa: CASSQDSWCQKGYEQYF
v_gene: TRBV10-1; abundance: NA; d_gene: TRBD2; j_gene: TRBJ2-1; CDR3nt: TGCGCCAGCCGGGAAGCTAGCGGGGTCTACAATGAGCAGTTCTTC; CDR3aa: CASREASGVYNEQFF
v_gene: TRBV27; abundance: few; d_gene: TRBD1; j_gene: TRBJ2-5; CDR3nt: TGTGCCAGCGGGCAGGGGACAGGGGAGACCCAGTACTTC; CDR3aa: CASGQGTGETQYF
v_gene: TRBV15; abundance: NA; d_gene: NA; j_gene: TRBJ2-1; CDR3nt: TGTGCCACCAGCAGAGAACCCGTTAGAAATGAGCAGTTCTTC; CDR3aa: CATSREPVRNEQFF
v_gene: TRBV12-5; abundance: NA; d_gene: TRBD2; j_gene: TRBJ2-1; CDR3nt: TGTGCTAGTGGTTGGGATGGCGGACTAGCGGGAGGGTACAATGAGCAGTTCTTC; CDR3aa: CASGWDGGLAGGYNEQFF
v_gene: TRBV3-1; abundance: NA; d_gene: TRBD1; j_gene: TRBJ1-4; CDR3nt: TGTGCCAGCAGCCAGGGACAGGGGTTCGGTAATGAAAAACTGTTTTTT; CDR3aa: CASSQGQGFGNEKLFF
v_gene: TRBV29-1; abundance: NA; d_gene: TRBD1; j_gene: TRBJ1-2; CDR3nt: TGCAGCGTGGGAACAGGGGGCTCAGGAGGCTACACCTTC; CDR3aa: CSVGTGGSGGYTF
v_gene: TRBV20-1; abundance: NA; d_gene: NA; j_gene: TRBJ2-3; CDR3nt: TGCAGTGCTAAGCCCGACAGCACAGATACGCAGTATTTT; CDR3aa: CSAKPDSTDTQYF
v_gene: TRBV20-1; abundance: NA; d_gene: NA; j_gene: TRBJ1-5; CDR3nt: TGCAGTGCTAGAGTCAGTTCCCATCAGCCCCAGCATTTT; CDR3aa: CSARVSSHQPQHF
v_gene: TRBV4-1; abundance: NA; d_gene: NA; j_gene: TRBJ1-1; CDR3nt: TGTGCCAGCAGCCAAGTTGGGTTTGTTTCGACTTTCTTT; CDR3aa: CASSQVGFVSTFF
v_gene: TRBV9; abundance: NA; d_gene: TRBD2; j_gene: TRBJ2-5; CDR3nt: TGTGCCAGCAGCGGAGGGACTACTTTTCCGGAGACCCAGTACTTC; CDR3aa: CASSGGTTFPETQYF
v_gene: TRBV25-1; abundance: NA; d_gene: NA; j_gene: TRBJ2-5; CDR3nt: TGTGCCAGCATCAAGGCCGGAGTGGAGACCCAGTACTTC; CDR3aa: CASIKAGVETQYF
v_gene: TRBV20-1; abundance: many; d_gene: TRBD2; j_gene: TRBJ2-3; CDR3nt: TGCAGTGCTTGGACTAGCGACACAGATACGCAGTATTTT; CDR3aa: CSAWTSDTDTQYF
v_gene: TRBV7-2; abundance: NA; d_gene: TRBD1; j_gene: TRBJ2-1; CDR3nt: TGTGCCAGCAGCGCCGGGACAGGGCGAGCTAGTCCCTACAATGAGCAGTTCTTC; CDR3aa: CASSAGTGRASPYNEQFF
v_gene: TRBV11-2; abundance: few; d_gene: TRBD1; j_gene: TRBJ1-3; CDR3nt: TGTGCCAGCAGCTTGCTCAGGGGGTCTGGAAACACCATATATTTT; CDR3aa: CASSLLRGSGNTIYF
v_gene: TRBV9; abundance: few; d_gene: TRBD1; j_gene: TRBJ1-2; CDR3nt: TGTGCCAGCAGCGCCTCGTCGGGCCCGGACAGGGAAGGTTATGGCTACACCTTC; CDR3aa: CASSASSGPDREGYGYTF
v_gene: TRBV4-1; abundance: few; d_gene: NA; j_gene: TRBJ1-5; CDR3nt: TGCGCCAGCAGCCAAGACAGAATTGGCAATCAGCCCCAGCATTTT; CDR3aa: CASSQDRIGNQPQHF